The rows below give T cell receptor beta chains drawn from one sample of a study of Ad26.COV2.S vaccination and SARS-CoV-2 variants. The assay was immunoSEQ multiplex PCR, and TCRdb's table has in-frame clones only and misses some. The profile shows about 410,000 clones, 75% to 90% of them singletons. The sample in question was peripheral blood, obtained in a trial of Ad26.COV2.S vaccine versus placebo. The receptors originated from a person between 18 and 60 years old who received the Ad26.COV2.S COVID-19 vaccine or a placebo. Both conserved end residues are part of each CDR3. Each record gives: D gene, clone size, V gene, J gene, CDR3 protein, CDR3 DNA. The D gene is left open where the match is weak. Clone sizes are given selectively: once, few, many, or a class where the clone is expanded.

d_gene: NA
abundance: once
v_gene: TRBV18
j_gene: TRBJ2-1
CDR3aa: CASSPPLTRGAYNEQFF
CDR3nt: TGTGCCAGCTCACCACCGTTGACCAGGGGGGCATACAATGAGCAGTTCTTC

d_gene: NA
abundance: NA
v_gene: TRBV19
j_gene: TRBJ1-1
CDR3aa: CASSKHGRGTLNTEAFF
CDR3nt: TGTGCCAGTAGTAAACATGGGAGGGGCACTTTGAACACTGAAGCTTTCTTT

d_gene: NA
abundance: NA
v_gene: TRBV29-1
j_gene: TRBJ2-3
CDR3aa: CSVRWLGNTQYF
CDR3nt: TGCAGCGTTCGATGGTTGGGCAATACGCAGTATTTT

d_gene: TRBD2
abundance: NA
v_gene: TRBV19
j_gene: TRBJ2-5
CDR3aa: CASSPEGGWQETQYF
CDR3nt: TGTGCCAGTAGTCCGGAGGGAGGGTGGCAAGAGACCCAGTACTTC

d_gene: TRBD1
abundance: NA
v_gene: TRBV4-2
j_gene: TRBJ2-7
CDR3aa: CASSQEWTGDYEQYF
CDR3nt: TGTGCCAGCAGCCAAGAATGGACAGGCGACTACGAGCAGTACTTC

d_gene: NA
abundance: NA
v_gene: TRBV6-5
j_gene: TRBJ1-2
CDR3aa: CASSSGREAVYGYTF
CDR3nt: TGTGCCAGCAGTTCCGGGAGGGAAGCAGTCTATGGCTACACCTTC

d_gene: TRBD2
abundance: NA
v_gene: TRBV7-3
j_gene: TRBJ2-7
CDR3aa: CASSLKLAGGILEQYF
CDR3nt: TGTGCCAGCAGCTTAAAGCTAGCGGGAGGGATACTTGAGCAGTACTTC

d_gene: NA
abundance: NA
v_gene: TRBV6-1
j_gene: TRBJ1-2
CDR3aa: CASSESGKYGYTF
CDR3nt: TGTGCCAGCAGTGAGTCAGGGAAATATGGCTACACCTTC

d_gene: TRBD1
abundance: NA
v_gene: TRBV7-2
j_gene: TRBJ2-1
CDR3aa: CASSQTGPSSYNEQFF
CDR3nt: TGTGCCAGCAGCCAGACAGGGCCGAGCTCCTACAATGAGCAGTTCTTC

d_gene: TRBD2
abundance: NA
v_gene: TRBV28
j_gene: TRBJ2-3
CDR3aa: CASSPQLAGIDTQYF
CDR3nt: TGTGCCAGCAGTCCCCAACTAGCGGGGATAGATACGCAGTATTTT

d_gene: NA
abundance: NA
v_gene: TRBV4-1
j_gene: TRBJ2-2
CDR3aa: CASSQETANTGELFF
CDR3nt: TGCGCCAGCAGCCAAGAAACCGCTAACACCGGGGAGCTGTTTTTT

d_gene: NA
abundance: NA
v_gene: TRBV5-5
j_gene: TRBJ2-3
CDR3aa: CASSFQGTDTQYF
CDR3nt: TGTGCCAGCAGCTTTCAGGGAACAGATACGCAGTATTTT

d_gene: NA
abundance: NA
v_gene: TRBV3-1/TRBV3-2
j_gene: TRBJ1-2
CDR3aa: CASSHGGGGYTF
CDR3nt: TGTGCCAGCAGCCATGGTGGCGGAGGCTACACCTTC

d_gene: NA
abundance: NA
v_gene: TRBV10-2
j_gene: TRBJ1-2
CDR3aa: CATGGDSYGYTF
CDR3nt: TGCGCCACCGGGGGAGACAGCTATGGCTACACCTTC

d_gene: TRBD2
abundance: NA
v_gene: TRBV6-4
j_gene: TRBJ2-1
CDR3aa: CASTHTSGGYNEQFF
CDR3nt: TGTGCCAGCACTCACACTAGCGGGGGTTACAATGAGCAGTTCTTC

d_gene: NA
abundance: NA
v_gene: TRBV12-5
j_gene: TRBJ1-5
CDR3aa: CASGLYGGQPQHF
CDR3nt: TGTGCTAGTGGTTTGTACGGGGGGCAGCCCCAGCATTTT

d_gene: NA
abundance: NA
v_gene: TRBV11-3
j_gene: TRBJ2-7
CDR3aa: CASSSRESPSYEQYF
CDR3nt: TGTGCCAGCAGCTCCAGAGAGTCCCCCTCCTACGAGCAGTACTTC